The present T cell receptor beta chain was sequenced within a study of CD8 T cells in ankylosing spondylitis. The table lists this clonotype with many counts. The antigen is not known. Broader study findings: It appeared that ankylosing spondylitis blood was characterized by a TCR beta motif of 8 or 9 highly homologous variants.

A quantitative 5'-RACE method, one with molecular barcodes, was used to make TCR beta libraries. TCRdb itself ran the 5' RACE reads through MiXCR, one entry per CDR3 protein. The table lists fewer than 550,000 distinct CDR3 sequences, about 5.7% of them singletons, with roughly 3.3% in the top ten. Sequencing was carried out using blood, either unsorted or a sorted T cell fraction (not recorded which). The clonotype originates from a male donor with ankylosing spondylitis.

CDR3 protein: CASSYSKSNTEAFF. CDR3 DNA sequence: TGTGCCAGCAGTTACTCGAAGTCGAACACTGAAGCTTTCTTT. The rearrangement links TRBV6-5 to TRBJ1-1; D gene ambiguous. V shed 0 bases and J shed 1 base, with 6 bases lying between them. Germline-derived CDR1 and CDR2 are MNHEY and SVGAGI. The CDR3 is 14 residues long.